This T cell receptor (beta chain) originates from a study of blood T cell repertoires in COVID-19. Overall study context: The United States, Italy and Spain were the sources of the acute and convalescent COVID-19 samples. PBMCs, B-cell-depleted T cells, or T cells provided the cDNA or gDNA that made up the material.

This clone was observed a handful of times. Per the authors' pipeline: Amplification with reference gene primers provided the estimates of nucleated cell counts. The assay was immunoSEQ multiplex PCR, and TCRdb's table has in-frame clones only and misses some. From that table come the V and J calls and clone size; the DNA was used to work out D and trimming. The sample records under 300,000 clones, 65% to 85% being singletons. The V segment lost 0 bases and the J segment 6 bases; nucleotides outside the gene matches: 8. The CDR3 is 16 amino acids. CDR1 is PRHDT, CDR2 FYEKMQ, per germline (reference sequence). Seattle patient enrollment occurred during active infection, with longitudinal follow-up thereafter.

Sequencing input: peripheral blood. This sequence originates from a human donor with COVID-19, enrolled during active disease. The donor label of this sample is uncertain. The chain employs TRBV13 and TRBJ1-2; 9 bases agree with TRBD1. The CDR3 DNA is TGTGCCAGCAGCTTAGGAGGGGACAGGGAAGGAGATGGCTACACCTTC. Protein sequence: CASSLGGDREGDGYTF. Combining the CDR3 with reference TRBV13 and TRBJ1-2 gives the whole variable domain AAGVIQSPRHLIKEKRETATLKCYPIPRHDTVYWYQQGPGQDPQFLISFYEKMQSDKGSIPDRFSAQQFSDYHSELNMSSLELGDSALYFCASSLGGDREGDGYTFGSGTRLTVV.